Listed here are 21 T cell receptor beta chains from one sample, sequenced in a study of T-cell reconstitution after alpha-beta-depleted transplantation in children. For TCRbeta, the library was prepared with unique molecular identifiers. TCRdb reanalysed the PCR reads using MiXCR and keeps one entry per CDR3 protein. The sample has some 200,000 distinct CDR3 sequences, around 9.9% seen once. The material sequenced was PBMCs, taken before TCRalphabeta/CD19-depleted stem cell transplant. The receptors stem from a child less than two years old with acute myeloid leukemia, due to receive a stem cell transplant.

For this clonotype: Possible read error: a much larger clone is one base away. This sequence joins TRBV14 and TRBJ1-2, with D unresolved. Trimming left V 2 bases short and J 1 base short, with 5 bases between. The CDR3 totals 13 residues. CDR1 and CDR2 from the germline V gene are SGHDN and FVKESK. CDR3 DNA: TGTGCCAGCAGCCAAACCAGTAACTATGGCTACACCTTC. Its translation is CASSQTSNYGYTF.

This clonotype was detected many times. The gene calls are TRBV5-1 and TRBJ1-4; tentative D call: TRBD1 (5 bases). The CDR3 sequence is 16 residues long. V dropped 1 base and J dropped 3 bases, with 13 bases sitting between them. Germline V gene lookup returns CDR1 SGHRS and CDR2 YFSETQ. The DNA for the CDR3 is TGCGCCAGCAGCTTGAGGCCGACGGGGGCTAATGAAAAACTGTTTTTT. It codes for CASSLRPTGANEKLFF.

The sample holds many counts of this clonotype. CDR3 sequence reads: CSVFNSRGNTEAFF. Written as DNA, the CDR3 is TGCAGCGTTTTCAACAGCCGAGGGAACACTGAAGCTTTCTTT. The chain has TRBV29-1 and TRBJ1-1; D not certain. Germline loops: CDR1 SQVTM, CDR2 ANQGSEA. The V gene lost 5 bases and the J gene lost 1 base, with 14 bases spanning the gap. CDR3 length: 14 residues.

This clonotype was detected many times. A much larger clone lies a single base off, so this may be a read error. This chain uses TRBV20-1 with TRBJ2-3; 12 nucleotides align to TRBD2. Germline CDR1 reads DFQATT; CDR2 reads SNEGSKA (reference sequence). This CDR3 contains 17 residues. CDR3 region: CCARRLAGVVGTDTQYF. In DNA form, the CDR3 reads TGCTGTGCTAGGAGACTAGCGGGAGTCGTAGGCACAGATACGCAGTATTTT.

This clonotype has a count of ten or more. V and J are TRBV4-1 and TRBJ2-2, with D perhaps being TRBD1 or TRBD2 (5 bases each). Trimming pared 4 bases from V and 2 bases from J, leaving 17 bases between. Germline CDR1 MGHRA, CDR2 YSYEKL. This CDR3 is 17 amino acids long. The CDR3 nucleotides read TGCGCCAGCAGCCTCACCGGGACCGATAGCAACACCGGGGAGCTGTTTTTT. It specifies CASSLTGTDSNTGELFF.

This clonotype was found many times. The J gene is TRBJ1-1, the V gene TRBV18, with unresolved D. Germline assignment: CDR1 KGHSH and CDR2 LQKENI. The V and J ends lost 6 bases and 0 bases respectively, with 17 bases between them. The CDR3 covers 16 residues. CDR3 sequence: CASSPNFAHLNTEAFF. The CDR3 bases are TGTGCCAGCTCCCCAAATTTCGCCCACTTGAACACTGAAGCTTTCTTT.

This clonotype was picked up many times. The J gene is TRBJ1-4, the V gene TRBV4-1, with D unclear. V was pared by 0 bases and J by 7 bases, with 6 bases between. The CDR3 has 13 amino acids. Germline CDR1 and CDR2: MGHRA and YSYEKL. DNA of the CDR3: TGCGCCAGCAGCCAAGAAGTGGGTGAAAAACTGTTTTTT. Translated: CASSQEVGEKLFF.

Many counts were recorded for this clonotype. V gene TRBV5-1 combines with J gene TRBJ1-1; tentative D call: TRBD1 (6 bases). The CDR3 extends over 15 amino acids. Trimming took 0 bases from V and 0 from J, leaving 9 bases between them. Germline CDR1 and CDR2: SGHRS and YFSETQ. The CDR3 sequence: CASSLGGQVNTEAFF. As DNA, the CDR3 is TGCGCCAGCAGCTTGGGGGGACAAGTGAACACTGAAGCTTTCTTT.

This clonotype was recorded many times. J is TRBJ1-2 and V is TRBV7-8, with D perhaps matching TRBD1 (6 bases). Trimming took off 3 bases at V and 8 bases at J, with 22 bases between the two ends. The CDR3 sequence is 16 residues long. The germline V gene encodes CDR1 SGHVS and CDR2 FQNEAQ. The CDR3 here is CASSLGGLGGVRGYTF. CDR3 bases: TGTGCCAGCAGCTTGGGGGGGCTCGGAGGAGTGAGGGGCTACACCTTC.

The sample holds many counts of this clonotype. The CDR3 nucleotides read TGTGCCAGCGGAGGACAGGCTATGAACACTGAAGCTTTCTTT. Protein product: CASGGQAMNTEAFF. The rearrangement joins TRBV7-9 to TRBJ1-1, with 7 bases aligning to TRBD1. Germline-derived CDR1 and CDR2 are SEHNR and FQNEAQ (reference sequence). J gave up 0 bases and V 8 bases, and 6 bases lay outside the gene matches. This CDR3 is built from 14 residues.

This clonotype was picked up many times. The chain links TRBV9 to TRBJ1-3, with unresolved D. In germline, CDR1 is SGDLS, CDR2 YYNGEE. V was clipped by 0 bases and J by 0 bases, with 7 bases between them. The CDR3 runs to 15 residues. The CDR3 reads CASSVARGSGNTIYF. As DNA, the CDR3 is TGTGCCAGCAGCGTAGCCCGGGGCTCTGGAAACACCATATATTTT.

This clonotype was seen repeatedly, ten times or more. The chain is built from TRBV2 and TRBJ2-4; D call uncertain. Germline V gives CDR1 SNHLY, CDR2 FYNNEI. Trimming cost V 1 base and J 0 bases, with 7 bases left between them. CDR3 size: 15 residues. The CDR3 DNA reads TGTGCCAGCAGTGAAGAGACATTAGCCAAAAACATTCAGTACTTC. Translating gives CASSEETLAKNIQYF.

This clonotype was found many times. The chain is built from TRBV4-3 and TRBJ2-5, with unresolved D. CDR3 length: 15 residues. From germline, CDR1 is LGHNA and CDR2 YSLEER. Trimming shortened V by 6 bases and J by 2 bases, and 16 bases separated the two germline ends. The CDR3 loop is CASSPLPMGQETQYF. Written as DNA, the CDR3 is TGCGCCAGCAGTCCCCTACCAATGGGGCAAGAGACCCAGTACTTC.

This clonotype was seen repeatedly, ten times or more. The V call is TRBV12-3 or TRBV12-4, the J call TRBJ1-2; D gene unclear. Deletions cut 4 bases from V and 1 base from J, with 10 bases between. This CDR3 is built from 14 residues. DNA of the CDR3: TGTGCCAGCAGTTATCTACAGATTAACTATGGCTACACCTTC. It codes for CASSYLQINYGYTF.

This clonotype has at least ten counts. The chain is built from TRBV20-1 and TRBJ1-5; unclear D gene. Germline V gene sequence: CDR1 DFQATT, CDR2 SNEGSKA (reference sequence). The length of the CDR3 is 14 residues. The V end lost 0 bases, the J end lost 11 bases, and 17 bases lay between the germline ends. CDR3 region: CSARDQRAPSAQHF. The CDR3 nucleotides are TGCAGTGCTAGAGATCAACGGGCCCCCTCGGCCCAGCATTTT.

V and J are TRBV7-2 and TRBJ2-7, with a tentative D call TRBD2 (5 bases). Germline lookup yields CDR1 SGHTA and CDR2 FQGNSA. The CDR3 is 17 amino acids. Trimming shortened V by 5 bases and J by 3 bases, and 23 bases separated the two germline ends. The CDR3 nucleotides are TGTGCCAGCAGCCGAGGAGGCGGAGCGACCTCCCTCTACGAGCAGTACTTC. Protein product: CASSRGGGATSLYEQYF.

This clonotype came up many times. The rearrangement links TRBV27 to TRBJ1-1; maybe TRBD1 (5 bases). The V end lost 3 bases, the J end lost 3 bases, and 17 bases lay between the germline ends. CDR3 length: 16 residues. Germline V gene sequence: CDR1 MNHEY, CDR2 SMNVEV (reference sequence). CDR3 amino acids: CASSFHRGRVDTEAFF. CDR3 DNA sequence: TGTGCCAGCAGTTTCCACCGGGGGAGAGTTGACACTGAAGCTTTCTTT.

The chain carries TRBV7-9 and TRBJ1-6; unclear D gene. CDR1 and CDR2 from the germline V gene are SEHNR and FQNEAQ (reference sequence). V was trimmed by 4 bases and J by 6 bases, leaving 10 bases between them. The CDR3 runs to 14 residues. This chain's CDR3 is CASSSRGFNSPLHF. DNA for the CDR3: TGTGCCAGCAGCTCCCGGGGATTTAATTCACCCCTCCACTTT.

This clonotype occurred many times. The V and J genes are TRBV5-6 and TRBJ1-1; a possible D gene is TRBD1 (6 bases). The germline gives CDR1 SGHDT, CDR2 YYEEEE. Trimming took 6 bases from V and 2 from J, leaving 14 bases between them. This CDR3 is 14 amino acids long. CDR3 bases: TGTGCCAGCACCCCAGGACAGCTAAACACTGAAGCTTTCTTT. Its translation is CASTPGQLNTEAFF.

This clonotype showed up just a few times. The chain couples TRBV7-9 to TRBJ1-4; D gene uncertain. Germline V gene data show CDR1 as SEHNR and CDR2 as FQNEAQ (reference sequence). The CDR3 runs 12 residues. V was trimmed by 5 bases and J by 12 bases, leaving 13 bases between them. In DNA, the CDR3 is TGTGCCAGCAGCGTATTGACGGATGAACTGTTTTTT. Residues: CASSVLTDELFF.

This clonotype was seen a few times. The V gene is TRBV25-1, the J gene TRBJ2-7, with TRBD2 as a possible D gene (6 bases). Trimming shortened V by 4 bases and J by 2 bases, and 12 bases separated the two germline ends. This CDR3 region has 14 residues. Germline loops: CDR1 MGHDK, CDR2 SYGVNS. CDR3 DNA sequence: TGTGCCAGCAGTGGAACCCTAGCGACCTACGAGCAGTACTTC. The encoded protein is CASSGTLATYEQYF.